Described below is a single T cell receptor beta chain sequence and its context. The antigen is unknown. 13 Jbeta primers and 60 Vbeta primers were used for the PCR. The repertoire was sequenced with immunoSEQ multiplex PCR; TCRdb's copy has only in-frame clones and lacks some. The sample lists fewer than 140,000 clones, roughly 80% occurring once. Healthy people donating bone marrow made up the donors. Trimming removed 7 bases from V and 0 bases from J; junction bases left unmatched: 15. The CDR3 spans 17 residues. Germline V gene sequence: CDR1 SGDLS, CDR2 YYNGEE. These data are taken from a study of cytomegalovirus exposure and HLA in healthy donors. Study-wide results and caveats: For presence/absence analyses, sequencing depth was assumed to be roughly uniform across donors. Reports described diagnosis of cytomegalovirus status by the classifier as highly specific and sensitive.

The TCR was taken from a man in his forties in good health and CMV-seronegative. The specimen was PBMCs. The J gene is TRBJ1-1, the V gene TRBV9, with 7 bases aligning to TRBD1. The CDR3 spells CASLLGPGGTMNTEAFF. The CDR3 DNA reads as TGTGCCAGCCTCCTGGGGCCAGGGGGGACCATGAACACTGAAGCTTTCTTT.